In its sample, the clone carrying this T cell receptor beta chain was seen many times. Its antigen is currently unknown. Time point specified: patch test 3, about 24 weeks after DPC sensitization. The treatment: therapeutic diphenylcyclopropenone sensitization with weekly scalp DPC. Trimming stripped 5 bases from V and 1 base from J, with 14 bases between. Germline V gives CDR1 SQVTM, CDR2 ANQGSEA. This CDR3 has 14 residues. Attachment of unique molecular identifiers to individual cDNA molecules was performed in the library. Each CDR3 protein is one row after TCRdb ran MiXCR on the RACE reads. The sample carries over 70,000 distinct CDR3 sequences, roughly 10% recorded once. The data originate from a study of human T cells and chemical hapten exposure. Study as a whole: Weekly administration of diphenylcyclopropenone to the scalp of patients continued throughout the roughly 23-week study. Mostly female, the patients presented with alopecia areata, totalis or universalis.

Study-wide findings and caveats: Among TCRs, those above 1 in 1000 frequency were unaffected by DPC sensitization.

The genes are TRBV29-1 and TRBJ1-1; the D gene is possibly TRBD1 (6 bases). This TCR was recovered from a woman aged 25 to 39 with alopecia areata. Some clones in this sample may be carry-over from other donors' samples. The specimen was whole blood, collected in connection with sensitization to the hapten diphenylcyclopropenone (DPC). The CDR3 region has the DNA TGCAGCGTTATCCCGGGACACAAGAACACTGAAGCTTTCTTT. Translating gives CSVIPGHKNTEAFF.